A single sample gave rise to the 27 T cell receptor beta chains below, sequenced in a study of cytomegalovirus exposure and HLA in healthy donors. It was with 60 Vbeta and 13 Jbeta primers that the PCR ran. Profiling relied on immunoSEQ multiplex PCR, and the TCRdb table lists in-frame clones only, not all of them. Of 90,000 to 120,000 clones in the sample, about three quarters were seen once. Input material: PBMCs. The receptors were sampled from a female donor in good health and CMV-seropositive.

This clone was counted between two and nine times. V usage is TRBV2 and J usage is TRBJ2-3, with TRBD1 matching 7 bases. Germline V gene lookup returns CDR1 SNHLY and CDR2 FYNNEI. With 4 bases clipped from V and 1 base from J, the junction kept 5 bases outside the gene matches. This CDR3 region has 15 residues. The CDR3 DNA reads TGTGCCAGCAGTGTGACAGGGAAAGGCACAGATACGCAGTATTTT. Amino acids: CASSVTGKGTDTQYF. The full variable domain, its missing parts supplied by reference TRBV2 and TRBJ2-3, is EPEVTQTPSHQVTQMGQEVILRCVPISNHLYFYWYRQILGQKVEFLVSFYNNEISEKSEIFDDQFSVERPDGSNFTLKIRSTKLEDSAMYFCASSVTGKGTDTQYFGPGTRLTVL.

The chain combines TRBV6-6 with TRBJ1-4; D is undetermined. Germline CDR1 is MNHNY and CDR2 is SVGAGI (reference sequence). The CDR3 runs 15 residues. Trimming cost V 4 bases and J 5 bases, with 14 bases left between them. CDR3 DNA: TGTGCCAGCAGTTCTCGCGGGGAAGGGAATGAAAAACTGTTTTTT. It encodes CASSSRGEGNEKLFF.

CDR3 protein: CASSENQAGVNEQFF. CDR3 sequence (DNA): TGTGCCAGCAGTGAAAATCAAGCGGGAGTCAATGAGCAGTTCTTC. J is TRBJ2-1 and V is TRBV6-1; 8 bases line up with TRBD2. Germline V gene sequence: CDR1 MNHNS, CDR2 SASEGT. The V gene end was trimmed by 2 bases and the J gene end by 6 bases; junction bases not matched to a gene: 6. This CDR3 has 15 residues.

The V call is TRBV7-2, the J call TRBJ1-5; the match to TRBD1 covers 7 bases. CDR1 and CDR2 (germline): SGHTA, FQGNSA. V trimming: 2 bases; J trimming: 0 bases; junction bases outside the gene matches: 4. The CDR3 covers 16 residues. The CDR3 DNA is TGTGCCAGCAGCTTAAAGGGACAGTATAGCAATCAGCCCCAGCATTTT. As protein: CASSLKGQYSNQPQHF.

CDR3 DNA: TGTGCCAGCAGCGGACTCAGGGGGGCAACAGATACGCAGTATTTT. This codes for CASSGLRGATDTQYF. The chain links TRBV11-2 to TRBJ2-3; TRBD1 might be the D (7 bases). There are 15 residues in the CDR3. Looked up from germline, CDR1 is SGHAT and CDR2 is FQNNGV. V was trimmed by 5 bases and J by 3 bases, leaving 15 bases between them.

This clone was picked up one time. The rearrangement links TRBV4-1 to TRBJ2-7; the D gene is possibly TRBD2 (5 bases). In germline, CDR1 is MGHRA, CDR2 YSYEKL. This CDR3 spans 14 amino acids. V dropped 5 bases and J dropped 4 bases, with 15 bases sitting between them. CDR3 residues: CASSDWAEGYEQYF. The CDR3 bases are TGCGCCAGCAGCGACTGGGCTGAGGGATACGAGCAGTACTTC.

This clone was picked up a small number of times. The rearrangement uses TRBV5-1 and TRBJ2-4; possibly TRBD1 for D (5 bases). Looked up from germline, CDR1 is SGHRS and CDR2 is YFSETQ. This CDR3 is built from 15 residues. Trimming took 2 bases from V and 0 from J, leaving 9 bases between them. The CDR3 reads CASSLGALAKNIQYF. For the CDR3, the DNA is TGCGCCAGCAGCTTAGGGGCCCTAGCCAAAAACATTCAGTACTTC.

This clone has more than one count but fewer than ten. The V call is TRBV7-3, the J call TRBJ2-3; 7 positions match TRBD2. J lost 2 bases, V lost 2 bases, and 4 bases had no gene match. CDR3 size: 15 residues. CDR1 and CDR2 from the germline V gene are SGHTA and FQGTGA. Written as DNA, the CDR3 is TGTGCCAGCAGCTTACGGGGGGACCCCACAGATACGCAGTATTTT. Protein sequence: CASSLRGDPTDTQYF.

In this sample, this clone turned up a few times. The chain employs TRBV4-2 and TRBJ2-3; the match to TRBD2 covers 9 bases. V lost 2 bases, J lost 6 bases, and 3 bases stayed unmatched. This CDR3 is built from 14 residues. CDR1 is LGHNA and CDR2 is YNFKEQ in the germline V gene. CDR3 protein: CASSQTAGGDTQYF. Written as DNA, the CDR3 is TGTGCCAGCAGCCAAACGGCGGGGGGGGATACGCAGTATTTT.

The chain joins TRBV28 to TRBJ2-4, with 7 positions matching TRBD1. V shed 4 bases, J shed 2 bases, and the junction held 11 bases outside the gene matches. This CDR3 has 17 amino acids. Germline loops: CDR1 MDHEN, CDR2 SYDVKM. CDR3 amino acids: CASSSGYRGYTKNIQYF. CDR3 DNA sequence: TGTGCCAGCAGTTCGGGGTACAGGGGTTATACCAAAAACATTCAGTACTTC. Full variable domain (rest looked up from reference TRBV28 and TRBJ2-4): DVKVTQSSRYLVKRTGEKVFLECVQDMDHENMFWYRQDPGLGLRLIYFSYDVKMKEKGDIPEGYSVSREKKERFSLILESASTNQTSMYLCASSSGYRGYTKNIQYFGAGTRLSVL.

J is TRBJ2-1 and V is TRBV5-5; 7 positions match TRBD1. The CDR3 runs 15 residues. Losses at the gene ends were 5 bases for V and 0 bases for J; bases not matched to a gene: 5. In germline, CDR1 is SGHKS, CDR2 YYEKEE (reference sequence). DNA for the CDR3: TGTGCCAGCAGTTGGGACAGCAGCTCCTACAATGAGCAGTTCTTC. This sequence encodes CASSWDSSSYNEQFF.

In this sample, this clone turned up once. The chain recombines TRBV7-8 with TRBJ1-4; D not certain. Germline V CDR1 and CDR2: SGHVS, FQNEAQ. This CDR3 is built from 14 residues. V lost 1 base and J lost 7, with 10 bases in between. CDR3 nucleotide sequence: TGTGCCAGCAGCTTAGGAGCGGCGGGTGAAAAACTGTTTTTT. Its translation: CASSLGAAGEKLFF.

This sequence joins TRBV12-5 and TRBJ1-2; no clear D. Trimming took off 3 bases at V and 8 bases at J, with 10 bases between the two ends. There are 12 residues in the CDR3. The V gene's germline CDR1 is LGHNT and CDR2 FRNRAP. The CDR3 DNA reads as TGTGCTAGTGGTTTTACCGCCGGGGGCTACACCTTC. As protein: CASGFTAGGYTF.

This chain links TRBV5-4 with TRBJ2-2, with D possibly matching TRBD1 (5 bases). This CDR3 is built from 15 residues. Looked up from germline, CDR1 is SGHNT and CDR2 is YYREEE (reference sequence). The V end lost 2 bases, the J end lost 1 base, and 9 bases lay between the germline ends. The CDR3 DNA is TGTGCCAGCAGCTTTGGGGCGATGAACACCGGGGAGCTGTTTTTT. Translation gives CASSFGAMNTGELFF.

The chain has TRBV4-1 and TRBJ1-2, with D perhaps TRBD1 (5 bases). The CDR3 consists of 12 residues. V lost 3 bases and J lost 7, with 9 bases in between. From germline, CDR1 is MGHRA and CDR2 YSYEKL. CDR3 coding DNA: TGCGCCAGCAGCCAGGCGGGGACTGGCTACACCTTC. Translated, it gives CASSQAGTGYTF.

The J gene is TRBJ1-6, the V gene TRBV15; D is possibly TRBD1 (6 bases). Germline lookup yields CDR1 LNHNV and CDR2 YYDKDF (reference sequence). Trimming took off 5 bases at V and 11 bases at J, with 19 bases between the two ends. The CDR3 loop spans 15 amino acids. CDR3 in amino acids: CATSDYRGAGAPLHF. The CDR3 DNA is TGTGCCACCAGCGACTATCGGGGGGCTGGGGCACCCCTCCACTTT.

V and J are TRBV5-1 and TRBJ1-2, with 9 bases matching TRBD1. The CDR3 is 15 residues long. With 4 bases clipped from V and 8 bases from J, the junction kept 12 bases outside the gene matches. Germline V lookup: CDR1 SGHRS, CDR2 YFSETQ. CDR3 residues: CASSPTGGLGSGYTF. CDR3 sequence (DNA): TGCGCCAGCAGCCCTACAGGGGGCCTGGGGTCCGGCTACACCTTC.

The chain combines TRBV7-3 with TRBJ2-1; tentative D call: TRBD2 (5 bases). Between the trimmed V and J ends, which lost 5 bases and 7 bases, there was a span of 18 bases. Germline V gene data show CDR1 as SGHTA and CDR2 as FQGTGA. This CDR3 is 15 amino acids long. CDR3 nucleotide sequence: TGTGCCAGCAGCCGTGGACTCGTGAACTCTAATGAGCAGTTCTTC. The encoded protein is CASSRGLVNSNEQFF.

The CDR3 region is CASSELYSGTAYNEQFF. The CDR3 DNA follows: TGTGCCAGCAGTGAGCTCTACTCCGGGACAGCCTACAATGAGCAGTTCTTC. The chain recombines TRBV6-1 with TRBJ2-1; 7 bases line up with TRBD1. Per germline, CDR1 MNHNS and CDR2 SASEGT. V was pared by 3 bases and J by 2 bases, with 10 bases of the junction left unmatched. The CDR3 consists of 17 residues.

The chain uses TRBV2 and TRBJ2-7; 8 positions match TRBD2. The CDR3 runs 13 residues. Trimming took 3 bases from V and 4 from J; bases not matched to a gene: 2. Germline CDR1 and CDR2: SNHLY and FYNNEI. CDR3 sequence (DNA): TGTGCCAGCAGTGACGGACTAGCATACGAGCAGTACTTC. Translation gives CASSDGLAYEQYF.

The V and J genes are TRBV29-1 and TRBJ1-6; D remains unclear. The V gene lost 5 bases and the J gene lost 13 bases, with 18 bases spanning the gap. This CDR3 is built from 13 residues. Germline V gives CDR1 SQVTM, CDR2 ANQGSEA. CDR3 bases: TGCAGCGTTCAACTCCTCGTATATCGCCCCCTCCACTTT. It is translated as CSVQLLVYRPLHF.

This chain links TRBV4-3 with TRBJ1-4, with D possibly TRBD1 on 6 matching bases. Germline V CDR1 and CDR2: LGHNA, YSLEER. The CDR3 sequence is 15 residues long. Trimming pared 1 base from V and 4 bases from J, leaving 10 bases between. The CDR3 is CASSQVTGRNEKLFF. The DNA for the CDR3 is TGCGCCAGCAGCCAAGTAACAGGGCGTAATGAAAAACTGTTTTTT.

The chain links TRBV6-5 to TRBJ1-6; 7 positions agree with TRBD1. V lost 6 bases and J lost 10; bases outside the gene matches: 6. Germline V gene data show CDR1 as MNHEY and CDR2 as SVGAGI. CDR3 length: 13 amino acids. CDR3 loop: CASRWGQRSPLHF. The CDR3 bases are TGTGCCAGCAGATGGGGACAGCGATCACCCCTCCACTTT.

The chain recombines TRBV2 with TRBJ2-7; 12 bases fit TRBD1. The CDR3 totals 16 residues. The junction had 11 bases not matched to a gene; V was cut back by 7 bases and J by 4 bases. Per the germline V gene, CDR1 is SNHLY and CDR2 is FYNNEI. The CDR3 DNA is TGTGCCAGCAAGGGACAGGGGGCATCCTATGGGTACGAGCAGTACTTC. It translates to CASKGQGASYGYEQYF.

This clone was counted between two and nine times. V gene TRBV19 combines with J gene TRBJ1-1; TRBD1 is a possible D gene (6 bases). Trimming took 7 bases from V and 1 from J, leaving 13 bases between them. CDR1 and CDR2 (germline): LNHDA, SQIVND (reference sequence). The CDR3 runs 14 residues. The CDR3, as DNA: TGTGCCAGTACCTCGGGACATCGGAACACTGAAGCTTTCTTT. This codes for CASTSGHRNTEAFF.

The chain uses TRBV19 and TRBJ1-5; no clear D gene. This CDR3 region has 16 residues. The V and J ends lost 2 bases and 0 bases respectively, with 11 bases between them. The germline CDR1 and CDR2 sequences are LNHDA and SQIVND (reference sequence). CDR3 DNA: TGTGCCAGTAGTATAACGAGGAGGGTTAGCAATCAGCCCCAGCATTTT. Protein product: CASSITRRVSNQPQHF.

CDR3 DNA: TGTGCCAGCAGCTTGACAGGGGGTGAGACAGATACGCAGTATTTT. Translation: CASSLTGGETDTQYF. V is TRBV7-2 and J is TRBJ2-3; the match to TRBD1 covers 9 bases. This CDR3 comprises 15 residues. CDR1 and CDR2 from the germline V gene are SGHTA and FQGNSA. V lost 3 bases and J lost 3; bases outside the gene matches: 4.